The 2 T cell receptor beta chains in this list originate from one sample, sequenced in a study of sequential checkpoint blockade in melanoma. Assay used: immunoSEQ multiplex PCR; TCRdb lists only in-frame clones, some missing. Among 20,000 to 25,000 clones listed, 82% were seen once. The treatment here: randomized to nivolumab then ipilimumab (arm A) or the reverse (arm B). Sequencing was performed on CD8+ T cells sorted from blood (inferred from file names), taken from a patient given nivolumab and ipilimumab in sequence. The receptors originated from a human donor with melanoma.

The J gene is TRBJ1-2, the V gene TRBV7-9; 7 positions match TRBD1. CDR1 and CDR2 from the germline V gene are SEHNR and FQNEAQ (reference sequence). Trimming removed 3 bases from V and 5 bases from J; junction bases left unmatched: 6. This CDR3 region has 14 residues. The CDR3 loop is CASSLGGTDYGYTF. In DNA, the CDR3 is TGTGCCAGCAGCTTGGGCGGGACAGATTATGGCTACACCTTC.

The chain combines TRBV27 with TRBJ1-1; the D is unclear. V was trimmed by 6 bases and J by 4 bases, leaving 18 bases between them. CDR1 and CDR2 (germline): MNHEY, SMNVEV (reference sequence). This CDR3 comprises 15 residues. CDR3 loop: CASREVSKWGTEAFF. The CDR3 DNA reads TGTGCCAGCAGGGAGGTCAGCAAATGGGGCACTGAAGCTTTCTTT.